The clone carrying this TCR beta chain was seen a few times. There are 13 residues in the CDR3. V lost 3 bases and J lost 6; bases outside the gene matches: 4. Germline CDR1 and CDR2: PRHDT and FYEKMQ (reference sequence). Methods used by the authors: Amplification from reference gene primers served as the basis for estimated nucleated cell counts. The protocol was immunoSEQ multiplex PCR, while the TCRdb copy is restricted to in-frame clones and leaves out a portion. V, J and clone size were drawn from that table, and D and trimming were deduced from the DNA. The data hold over 200,000 clones, with around 90% observed a single time. The source of the sample is a study of blood T cell repertoires in COVID-19. Study background: T cells, B-cell-depleted T cells, or PBMCs supplied cDNA or gDNA.

The chain recombines TRBV13 with TRBJ1-1, with 7 bases identical to TRBD1. The specimen was peripheral blood. This receptor was obtained from a man in his sixties who had recovered from COVID-19. The CDR3: CASSFRQGPEAFF. Written as DNA, the CDR3 is TGTGCCAGCAGCTTCCGACAGGGACCTGAAGCTTTCTTT.